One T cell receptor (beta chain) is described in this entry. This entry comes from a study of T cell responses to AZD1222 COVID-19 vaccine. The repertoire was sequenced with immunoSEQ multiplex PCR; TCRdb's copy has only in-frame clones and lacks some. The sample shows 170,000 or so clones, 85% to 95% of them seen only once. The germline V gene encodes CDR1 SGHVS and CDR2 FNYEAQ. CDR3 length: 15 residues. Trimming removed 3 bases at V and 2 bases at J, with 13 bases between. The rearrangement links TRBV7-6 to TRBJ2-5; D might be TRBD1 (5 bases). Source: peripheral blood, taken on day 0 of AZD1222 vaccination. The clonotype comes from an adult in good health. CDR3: CASSFPGLVQETQYF. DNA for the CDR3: TGTGCCAGCAGCTTCCCAGGGCTTGTACAAGAGACCCAGTACTTC.